The following is a TCR beta chain sequence with its context. The antigen is not known. Method: immunoSEQ multiplex PCR; TCRdb's copy keeps in-frame clones and lacks some. The table shows 240,000 or so clones, with roughly 93% occurring only once. The CDR3 is 16 residues long. Germline V lookup: CDR1 SGHKS, CDR2 YYEKEE (reference sequence). After removal of 6 bases from V and 4 bases from J, the junction contained 10 bases not matched to a gene. The data stem from a study of T cell responses to AZD1222 COVID-19 vaccine. Findings and limits, study-wide: The donors showed a predominance of white British ancestry and of females, with possible underestimation of clonal diversity. Researchers took repertoire samples only after the peak T cell response had come. The CD4 TCRs associated with vaccination extended across spike and predominated at 160-218 and 743-854. Increases in Spike-specific TCR breadth and depth were seen after two AZD1222 doses.

This chain connects TRBV5-5 to TRBJ2-1, with TRBD1 matching over 10 bases. The source of this sequence is an adult in good health. This specimen was peripheral blood, taken on day 0 of AZD1222 vaccination. CDR3 amino acids: CASIPWTGGFYNEQFF. In DNA, the CDR3 is TGTGCCAGCATTCCCTGGACAGGGGGATTTTACAATGAGCAGTTCTTC.